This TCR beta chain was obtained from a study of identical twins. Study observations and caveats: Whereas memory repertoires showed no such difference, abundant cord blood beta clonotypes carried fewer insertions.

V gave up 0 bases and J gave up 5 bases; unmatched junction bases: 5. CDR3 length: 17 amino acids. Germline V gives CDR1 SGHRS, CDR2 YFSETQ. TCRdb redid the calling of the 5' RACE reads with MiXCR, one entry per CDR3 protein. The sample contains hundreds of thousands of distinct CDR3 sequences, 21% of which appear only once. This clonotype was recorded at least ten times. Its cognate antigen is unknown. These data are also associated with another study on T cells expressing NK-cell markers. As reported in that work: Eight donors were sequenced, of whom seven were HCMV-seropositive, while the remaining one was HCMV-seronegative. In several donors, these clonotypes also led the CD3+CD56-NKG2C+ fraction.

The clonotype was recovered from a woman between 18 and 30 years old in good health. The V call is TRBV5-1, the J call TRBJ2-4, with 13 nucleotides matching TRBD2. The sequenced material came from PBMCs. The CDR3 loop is CASSLAGTSGIENIQYF. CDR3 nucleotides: TGCGCCAGCAGCTTGGCCGGGACTAGCGGGATCGAAAACATTCAGTACTTC.